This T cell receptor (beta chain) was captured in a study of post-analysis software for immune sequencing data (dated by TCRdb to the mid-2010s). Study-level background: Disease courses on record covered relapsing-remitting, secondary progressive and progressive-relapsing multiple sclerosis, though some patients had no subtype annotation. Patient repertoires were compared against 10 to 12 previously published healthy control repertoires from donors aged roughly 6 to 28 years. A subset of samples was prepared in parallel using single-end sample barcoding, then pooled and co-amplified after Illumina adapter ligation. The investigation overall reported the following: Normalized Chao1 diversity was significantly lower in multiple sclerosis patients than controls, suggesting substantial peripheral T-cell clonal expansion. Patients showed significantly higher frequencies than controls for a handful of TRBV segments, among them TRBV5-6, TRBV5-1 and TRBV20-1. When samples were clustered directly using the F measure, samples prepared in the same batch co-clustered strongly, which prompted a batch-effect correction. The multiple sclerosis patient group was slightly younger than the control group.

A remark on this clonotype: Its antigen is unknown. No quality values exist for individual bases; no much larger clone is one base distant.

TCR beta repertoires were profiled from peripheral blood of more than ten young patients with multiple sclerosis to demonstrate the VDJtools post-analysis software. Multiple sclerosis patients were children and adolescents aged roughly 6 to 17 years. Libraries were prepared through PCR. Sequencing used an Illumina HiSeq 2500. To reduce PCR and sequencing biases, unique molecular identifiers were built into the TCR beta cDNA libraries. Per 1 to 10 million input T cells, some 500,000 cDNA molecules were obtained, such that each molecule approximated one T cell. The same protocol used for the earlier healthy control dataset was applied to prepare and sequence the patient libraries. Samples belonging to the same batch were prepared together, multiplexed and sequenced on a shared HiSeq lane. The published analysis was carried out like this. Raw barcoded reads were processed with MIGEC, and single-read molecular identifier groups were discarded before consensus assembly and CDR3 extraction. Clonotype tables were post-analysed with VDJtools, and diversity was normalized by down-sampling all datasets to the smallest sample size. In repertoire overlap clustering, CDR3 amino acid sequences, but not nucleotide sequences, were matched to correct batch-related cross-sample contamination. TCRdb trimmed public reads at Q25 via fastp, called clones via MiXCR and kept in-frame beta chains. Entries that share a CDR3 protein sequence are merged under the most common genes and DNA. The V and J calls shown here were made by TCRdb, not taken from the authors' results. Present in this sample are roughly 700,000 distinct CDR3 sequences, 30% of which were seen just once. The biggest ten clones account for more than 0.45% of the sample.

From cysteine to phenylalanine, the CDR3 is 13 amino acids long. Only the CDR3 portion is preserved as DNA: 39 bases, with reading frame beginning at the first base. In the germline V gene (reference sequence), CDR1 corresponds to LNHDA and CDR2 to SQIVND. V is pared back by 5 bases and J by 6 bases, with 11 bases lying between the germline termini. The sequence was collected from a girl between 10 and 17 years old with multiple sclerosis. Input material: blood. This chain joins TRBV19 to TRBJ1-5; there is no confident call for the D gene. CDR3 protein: CASSFPIGQPQHF. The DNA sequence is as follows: TGTGCCAGTAGTTTCCCAATTGGTCAGCCCCAGCATTTT.